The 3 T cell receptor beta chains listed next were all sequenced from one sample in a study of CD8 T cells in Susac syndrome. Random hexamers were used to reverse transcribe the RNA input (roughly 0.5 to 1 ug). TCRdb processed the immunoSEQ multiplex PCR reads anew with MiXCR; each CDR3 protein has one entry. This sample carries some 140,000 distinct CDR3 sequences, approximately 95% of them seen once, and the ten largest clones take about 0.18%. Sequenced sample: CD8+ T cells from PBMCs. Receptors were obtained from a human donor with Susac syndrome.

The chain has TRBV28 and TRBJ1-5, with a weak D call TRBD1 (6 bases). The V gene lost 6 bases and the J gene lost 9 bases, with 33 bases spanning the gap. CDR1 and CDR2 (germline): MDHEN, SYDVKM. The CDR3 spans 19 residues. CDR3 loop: CASRTDEFRDNLVLWPQHF. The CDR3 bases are TGTGCCAGCAGGACCGACGAATTCCGGGACAATCTTGTCCTTTGGCCCCAGCATTTT.

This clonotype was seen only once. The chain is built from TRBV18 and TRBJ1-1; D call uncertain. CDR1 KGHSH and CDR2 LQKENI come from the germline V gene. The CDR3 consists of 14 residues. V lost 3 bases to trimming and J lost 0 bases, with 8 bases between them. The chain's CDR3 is CASSPDAMNTEAFF. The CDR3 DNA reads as TGTGCCAGCTCACCCGACGCTATGAACACTGAAGCTTTCTTT.

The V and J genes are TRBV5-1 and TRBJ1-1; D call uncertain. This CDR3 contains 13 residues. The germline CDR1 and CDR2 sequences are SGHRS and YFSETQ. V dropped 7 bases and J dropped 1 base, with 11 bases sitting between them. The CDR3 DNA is TGCGCCAGCTTTAACCGGGGGAACACTGAAGCTTTCTTT. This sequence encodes CASFNRGNTEAFF.